These 21 T cell receptor beta chains were all obtained from the same sample, sequenced in a study of blood T cell repertoires in COVID-19. This table comes from immunoSEQ multiplex PCR, and its TCRdb copy is limited to in-frame clones, with some not included. The table includes about 54,000 clones, about 87% detected once. The sample taken for sequencing was peripheral blood. The receptors here all came from a man aged 40-49 years with COVID-19, enrolled during active disease.

This clone was seen a single time. The rearrangement joins TRBV5-4 to TRBJ2-7; D is uncertain. The CDR3 contains 13 residues. Between the trimmed V and J ends, which lost 2 bases and 3 bases, there was a span of 9 bases. Germline assignment: CDR1 SGHNT and CDR2 YYREEE (reference sequence). For the CDR3, the DNA is TGTGCCAGCAGCTTAAGTGTAGACTACGAGCAGTACTTC. Translation: CASSLSVDYEQYF.

A few counts support this clone. The chain combines TRBV11-3 with TRBJ2-3, with 9 bases fitting TRBD1. This CDR3 contains 15 residues. Germline CDR1 and CDR2: SGHNT and YENEEA. Trimming at V came to 1 base and at J to 6 bases, leaving 5 bases not matched to a gene. CDR3 region: CASSLGTGVVDTQYF. CDR3 DNA: TGTGCCAGCAGCTTAGGGACAGGGGTGGTTGATACGCAGTATTTT.

This clone was counted once. This chain joins TRBV6-5 and TRBJ1-3; tentative D call: TRBD1 (5 bases). This CDR3 has 16 residues. V gave up 4 bases and J gave up 0 bases, with 13 bases separating them. The germline gives CDR1 MNHEY, CDR2 SVGAGI. CDR3 region: CASSSPAGGSGNTIYF. The DNA of the CDR3 is TGTGCCAGCAGTTCCCCGGCGGGGGGCTCTGGAAACACCATATATTTT.

V and J are TRBV11-2 and TRBJ2-5, with TRBD2 matching over 15 bases. V shed 4 bases and J 5 bases; nucleotides not matched to a gene: 5. The CDR3 spans 16 residues. The germline V gene has CDR1 SGHAT and CDR2 FQNNGV. The CDR3 nucleotides are TGTGCCAGCAGCTCGGGACTAGCGGGGGGCTGGGAGACCCAGTACTTC. Translating it yields CASSSGLAGGWETQYF.

The rearrangement uses TRBV30 and TRBJ1-6, with TRBD1 matching 7 bases. J was trimmed by 9 bases and V by 0 bases; bases with no gene match: 8. Per germline, CDR1 GTSNPN and CDR2 SVGIG (reference sequence). The CDR3 runs to 15 residues. CDR3 DNA sequence: TGTGCCTGGAGTGTAGGGGGCGGTGGTTCTTCACCCCTCCACTTT. It encodes CAWSVGGGGSSPLHF.

This rearrangement joins TRBV5-1 to TRBJ2-1, with 7 bases lining up with TRBD2. CDR1 SGHRS and CDR2 YFSETQ come from the germline V gene. V trimming: 0 bases; J trimming: 2 bases; junction bases outside the gene matches: 2. The CDR3 is 15 amino acids. The chain's CDR3 is CASSLETSPYNEQFF. Here the CDR3 DNA reads TGCGCCAGCAGCTTGGAGACTAGCCCCTACAATGAGCAGTTCTTC.

The chain has TRBV9 and TRBJ1-2; 9 nucleotides match TRBD1. CDR3 length: 15 residues. Per germline, CDR1 SGDLS and CDR2 YYNGEE. The ends lost 2 bases at V and 10 bases at J; junction bases unmatched: 12. The DNA for the CDR3 is TGTGCCAGCAGCGTTGGGCAACAGGGGGCCGCAGTCTACACCTTC. It specifies CASSVGQQGAAVYTF.

The chain uses TRBV30 and TRBJ1-4; 7 bases fit TRBD1. V was clipped by 3 bases and J by 8 bases; unmatched bases: 12. The CDR3 is made up of 15 amino acids. In germline, CDR1 is GTSNPN, CDR2 SVGIG (reference sequence). The CDR3 region has the DNA TGTGCCTGGAGACCTACAGGGGCGGCAAGGGAAAAACTGTTTTTT. This translates into CAWRPTGAAREKLFF. Filled out from reference TRBV30 and TRBJ1-4, the complete variable domain reads SQTIHQWPATLVQPVGSPLSLECTVEGTSNPNLYWYRQAAGRGLQLLFYSVGIGQISSEVPQNLSASRPQDRQFILSSKKLLLSDSGFYLCAWRPTGAAREKLFFGSGTQLSVL.

This chain connects TRBV2 to TRBJ2-5; 12 bases are a match to TRBD2. The CDR3 runs 14 residues. Germline CDR1 is SNHLY and CDR2 is FYNNEI. J was trimmed by 7 bases and V by 8 bases; bases with no gene match: 8. CDR3 amino acids: CASVASGGAGTQYF. The CDR3 bases are TGTGCCAGCGTTGCTAGCGGGGGGGCCGGGACCCAGTACTTC.

The chain joins TRBV5-1 to TRBJ2-3; D not certain. CDR1 is SGHRS and CDR2 is YFSETQ in the germline V gene. V lost 0 bases and J lost 4, with 9 bases in between. This CDR3 is built from 14 residues. CDR3 protein: CASSLAAVADTQYF. The CDR3 nucleotides are TGCGCCAGCAGCTTGGCGGCGGTAGCAGATACGCAGTATTTT.

The V and J genes are TRBV12-5 and TRBJ2-5, with no clear D. The CDR3 extends over 11 amino acids. V lost 3 bases and J 4 bases, leaving 3 bases between the germline ends. Per germline, CDR1 LGHNT and CDR2 FRNRAP. The CDR3 sequence: CASGFGETQYF. CDR3 DNA: TGTGCTAGTGGTTTCGGAGAGACCCAGTACTTC.

The genes are TRBV4-1 and TRBJ2-1; D gene uncertain. The CDR3 runs to 14 residues. The V end lost 3 bases, the J end lost 8 bases, and 14 bases lay between the germline ends. The germline V gene has CDR1 MGHRA and CDR2 YSYEKL. This CDR3 is CASSQVAREDEQFF. The DNA of the CDR3 is TGCGCCAGCAGCCAGGTGGCCCGTGAGGATGAGCAGTTCTTC.

The gene calls are TRBV15 and TRBJ2-4; D is uncertain. Looked up from germline, CDR1 is LNHNV and CDR2 is YYDKDF (reference sequence). CDR3 length: 13 residues. Trimming took 0 bases from V and 8 from J, leaving 8 bases between them. The CDR3 is CATSRDVPDIQYF. The CDR3 bases are TGTGCCACCAGCAGAGATGTCCCGGACATTCAGTACTTC. The variable domain in full, completed from reference TRBV15 and TRBJ2-4, reads DAMVIQNPRYQVTQFGKPVTLSCSQTLNHNVMYWYQQKSSQAPKLLFHYYDKDFNNEADTPDNFQSRRPNTSFCFLDIRSPGLGDTAMYLCATSRDVPDIQYFGAGTRLSVL.

V and J are TRBV7-9 and TRBJ2-3, with D unresolved. Germline assignment: CDR1 SEHNR and CDR2 FQNEAQ (reference sequence). Trimming removed 5 bases from V and 0 bases from J, with 3 bases in between. The CDR3 runs to 12 residues. The CDR3 DNA sequence: TGTGCCAGCAGCACTAGCACAGATACGCAGTATTTT. Protein sequence: CASSTSTDTQYF.

The V gene is TRBV29-1, the J gene TRBJ2-1; 7 positions match TRBD2. The CDR3 is 15 residues long. The J segment lost 7 bases and the V segment lost 3 bases, leaving 12 bases of the junction unmatched. CDR1 SQVTM and CDR2 ANQGSEA come from the germline V gene. The CDR3 spells CSVERSGGRVNEQFF. The CDR3 DNA sequence: TGCAGCGTTGAGAGATCGGGGGGTCGGGTTAATGAGCAGTTCTTC.

The chain uses TRBV4-1 and TRBJ2-7; 7 bases align to TRBD1. The CDR3 length is 17 residues. The V segment lost 4 bases and the J segment 1 base; nucleotides outside the gene matches: 13. From germline, CDR1 is MGHRA and CDR2 YSYEKL. The CDR3 nucleotides read TGCGCCAGCAGCCCCCGACAGGGTCTGAGGGAGTCCTACGAGCAGTACTTC. Its translation: CASSPRQGLRESYEQYF.

The V and J genes are TRBV5-4 and TRBJ1-2, with 10 nucleotides matching TRBD1. The junction had 11 bases not matched to a gene; V was cut back by 10 bases and J by 5 bases. The CDR3 runs to 14 residues. The germline V gene has CDR1 SGHNT and CDR2 YYREEE (reference sequence). DNA for the CDR3: TGTGCCTTAGGGGACAGGGGCCTTTCTTATGGCTACACCTTC. It translates to CALGDRGLSYGYTF.

The V call is TRBV13, the J call TRBJ2-3; tentative D call: TRBD2 (6 bases). The germline gives CDR1 PRHDT, CDR2 FYEKMQ (reference sequence). The length of the CDR3 is 17 residues. Trimming pared 0 bases from V and 2 bases from J, leaving 15 bases between. The CDR3 region has the DNA TGTGCCAGCAGCTTAGGCCTTCAGGGACTTCACACAGATACGCAGTATTTT. Amino acids: CASSLGLQGLHTDTQYF.

The V gene is TRBV19, the J gene TRBJ2-3; possibly TRBD2 for D (6 bases). Germline CDR1 reads LNHDA; CDR2 reads SQIVND (reference sequence). Trimming stripped 4 bases from V and 2 bases from J, with 16 bases between. This CDR3 spans 16 amino acids. The CDR3 spells CASSKGDGRSTDTQYF. Written as DNA, the CDR3 is TGTGCCAGTAGTAAAGGGGACGGGAGATCCACAGATACGCAGTATTTT.

This chain links TRBV2 with TRBJ1-2, with TRBD1 identical over 8 bases. V shed 8 bases, J shed 8 bases, and the junction held 4 bases outside the gene matches. This CDR3 is 11 amino acids long. Germline CDR1 SNHLY, CDR2 FYNNEI. The CDR3, as DNA: TGTGCCAGCCTGACAGGGGACGGCTACACCTTC. Its translation is CASLTGDGYTF.

The chain has TRBV13 and TRBJ2-3; 7 bases are a match to TRBD1. Trimming cost V 6 bases and J 2 bases; bases outside gene matches: 8. The germline V gene encodes CDR1 PRHDT and CDR2 FYEKMQ (reference sequence). The length of the CDR3 is 15 residues. CDR3 amino acids: CASSTMGQITDTQYF. The CDR3 nucleotides read TGTGCCAGCAGTACGATGGGACAGATCACAGATACGCAGTATTTT.